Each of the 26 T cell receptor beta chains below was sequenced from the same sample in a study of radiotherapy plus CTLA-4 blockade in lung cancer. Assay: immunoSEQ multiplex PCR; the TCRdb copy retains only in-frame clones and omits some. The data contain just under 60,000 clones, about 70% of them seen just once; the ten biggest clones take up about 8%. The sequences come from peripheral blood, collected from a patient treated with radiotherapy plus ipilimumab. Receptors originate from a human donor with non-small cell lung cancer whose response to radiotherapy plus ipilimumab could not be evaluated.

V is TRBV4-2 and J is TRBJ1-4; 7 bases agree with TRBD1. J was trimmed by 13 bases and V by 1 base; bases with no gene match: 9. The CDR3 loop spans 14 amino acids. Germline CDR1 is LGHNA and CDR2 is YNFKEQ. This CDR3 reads CASSQGVQGMGLFF. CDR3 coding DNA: TGTGCCAGCAGCCAAGGGGTACAGGGGATGGGACTGTTTTTT.

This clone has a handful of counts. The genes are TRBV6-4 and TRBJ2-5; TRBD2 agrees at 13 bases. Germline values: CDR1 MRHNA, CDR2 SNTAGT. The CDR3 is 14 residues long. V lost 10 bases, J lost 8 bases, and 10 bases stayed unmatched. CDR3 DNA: TGTGCCACTTCAGCCGGGACTAGCGGGACTACCCAGTACTTC. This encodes CATSAGTSGTTQYF.

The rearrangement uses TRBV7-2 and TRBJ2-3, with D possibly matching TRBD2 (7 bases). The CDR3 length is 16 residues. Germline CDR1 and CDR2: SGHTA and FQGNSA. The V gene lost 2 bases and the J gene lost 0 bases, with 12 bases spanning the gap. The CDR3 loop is CASSLIGGASTDTQYF. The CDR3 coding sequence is TGTGCCAGCAGCTTAATTGGGGGGGCTAGCACAGATACGCAGTATTTT.

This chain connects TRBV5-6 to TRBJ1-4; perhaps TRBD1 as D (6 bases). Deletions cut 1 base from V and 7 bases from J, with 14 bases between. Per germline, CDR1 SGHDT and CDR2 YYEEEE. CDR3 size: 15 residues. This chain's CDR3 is CASSLWDTAGEKLFF. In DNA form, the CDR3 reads TGTGCCAGCAGCTTGTGGGACACGGCGGGTGAAAAACTGTTTTTT.

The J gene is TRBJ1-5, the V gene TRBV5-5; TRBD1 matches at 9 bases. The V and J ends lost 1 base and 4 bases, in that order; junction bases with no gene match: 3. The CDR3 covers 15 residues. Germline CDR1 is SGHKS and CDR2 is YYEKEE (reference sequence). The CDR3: CASSLFGTGNQPQHF. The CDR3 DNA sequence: TGTGCCAGCAGCTTGTTTGGGACAGGGAATCAGCCCCAGCATTTT.

CDR3 sequence reads: CASRRGLAGPDTQYF. In nucleotides, the CDR3 is TGCGCCAGCAGACGAGGACTAGCGGGGCCAGATACGCAGTATTTT. The gene calls are TRBV4-1 and TRBJ2-3, with 12 bases lining up with TRBD2. The CDR3 runs 15 residues. CDR1 and CDR2 from the germline V gene are MGHRA and YSYEKL. V was pared by 6 bases and J by 4 bases, with 5 bases of the junction left unmatched.

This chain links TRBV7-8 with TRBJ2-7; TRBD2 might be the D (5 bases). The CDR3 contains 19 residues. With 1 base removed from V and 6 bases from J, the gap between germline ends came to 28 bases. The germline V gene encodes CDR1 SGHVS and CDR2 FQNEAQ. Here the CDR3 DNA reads TGTGCCAGCAGCTTAGATGGTTTTCCTGGCGGGCGTGGGGTAGGCGAGCAGTACTTC. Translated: CASSLDGFPGGRGVGEQYF.

CDR3 in DNA: TGTGCCAGCAGTGACCCTGACAGGGGCTATGGCTACACCTTC. Amino acids: CASSDPDRGYGYTF. This chain joins TRBV6-5 and TRBJ1-2, with 8 bases fitting TRBD1. The CDR3 is made up of 14 amino acids. J was trimmed by 4 bases and V by 5 bases; bases with no gene match: 6. Germline V gives CDR1 MNHEY, CDR2 SVGAGI.

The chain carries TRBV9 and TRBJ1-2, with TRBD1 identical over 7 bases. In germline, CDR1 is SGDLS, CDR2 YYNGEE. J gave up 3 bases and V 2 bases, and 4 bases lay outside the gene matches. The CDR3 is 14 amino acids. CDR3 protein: CASSVRGQDYGYTF. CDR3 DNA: TGTGCCAGCAGCGTGAGGGGGCAGGACTATGGCTACACCTTC.

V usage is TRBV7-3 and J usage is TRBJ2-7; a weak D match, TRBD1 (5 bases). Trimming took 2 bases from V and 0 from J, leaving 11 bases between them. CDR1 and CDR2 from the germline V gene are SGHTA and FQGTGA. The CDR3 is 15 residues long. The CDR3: CASSLGRASSYEQYF. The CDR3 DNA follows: TGTGCCAGCAGCTTAGGCAGGGCCAGCTCCTACGAGCAGTACTTC.

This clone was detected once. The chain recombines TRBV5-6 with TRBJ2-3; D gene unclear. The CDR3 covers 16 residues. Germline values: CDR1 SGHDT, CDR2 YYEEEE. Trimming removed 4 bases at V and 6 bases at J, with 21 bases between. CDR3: CASSQTAGDPGDTQYF. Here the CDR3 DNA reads TGTGCCAGCAGCCAGACGGCCGGCGATCCCGGGGATACGCAGTATTTT.

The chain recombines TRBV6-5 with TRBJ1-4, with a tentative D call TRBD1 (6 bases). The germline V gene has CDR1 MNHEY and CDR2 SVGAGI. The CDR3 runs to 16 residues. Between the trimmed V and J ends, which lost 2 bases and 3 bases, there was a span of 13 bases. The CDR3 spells CASSYDTGSSNEKLFF. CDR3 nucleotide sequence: TGTGCCAGCAGTTACGATACAGGGAGCTCTAATGAAAAACTGTTTTTT.

The CDR3 nucleotides read TGTGCCAGCTCATCGCCGGGACAGGGTGCCTACAATGAGCAGTTCTTC. This translates into CASSSPGQGAYNEQFF. This sequence joins TRBV18 and TRBJ2-1; TRBD1 matches 9 bases. This CDR3 has 16 residues. Germline V gene lookup returns CDR1 KGHSH and CDR2 LQKENI. V dropped 5 bases and J dropped 2; count of bases not matched to a gene: 7.

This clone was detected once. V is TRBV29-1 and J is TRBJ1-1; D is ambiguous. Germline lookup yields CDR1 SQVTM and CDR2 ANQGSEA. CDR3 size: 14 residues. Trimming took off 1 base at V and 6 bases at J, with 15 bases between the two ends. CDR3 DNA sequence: TGCAGCGTTGAAGGGGTCTTCGGGTATGCTGAAGCTTTCTTT. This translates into CSVEGVFGYAEAFF.

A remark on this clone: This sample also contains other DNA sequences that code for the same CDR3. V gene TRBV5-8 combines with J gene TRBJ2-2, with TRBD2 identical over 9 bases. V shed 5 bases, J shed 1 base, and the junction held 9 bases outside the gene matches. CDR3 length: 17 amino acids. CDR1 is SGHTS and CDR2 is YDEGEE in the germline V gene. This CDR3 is CASSRPTSGLNTGELFF. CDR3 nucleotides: TGTGCCAGCAGTCGGCCGACTAGCGGTCTGAACACCGGGGAGCTGTTTTTT.

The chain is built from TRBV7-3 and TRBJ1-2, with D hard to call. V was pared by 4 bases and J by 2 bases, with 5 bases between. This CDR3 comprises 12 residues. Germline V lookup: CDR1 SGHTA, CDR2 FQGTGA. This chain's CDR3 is CASSSVNYGYTF. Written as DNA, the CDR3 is TGTGCCAGCAGCTCAGTCAACTATGGCTACACCTTC. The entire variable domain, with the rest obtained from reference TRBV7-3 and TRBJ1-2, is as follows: GAGVSQTPSNKVTEKGKYVELRCDPISGHTALYWYRQSLGQGPEFLIYFQGTGAADDSGLPNDRFFAVRPEGSVSTLKIQRTERGDSAVYLCASSSVNYGYTFGSGTRLTVV.

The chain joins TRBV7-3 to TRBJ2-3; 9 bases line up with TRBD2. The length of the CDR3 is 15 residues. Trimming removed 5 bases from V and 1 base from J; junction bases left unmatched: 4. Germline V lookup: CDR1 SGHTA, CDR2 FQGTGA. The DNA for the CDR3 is TGTGCCAGCAGCCCATCTAGCGGGGGCACAGATACGCAGTATTTT. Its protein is CASSPSSGGTDTQYF.

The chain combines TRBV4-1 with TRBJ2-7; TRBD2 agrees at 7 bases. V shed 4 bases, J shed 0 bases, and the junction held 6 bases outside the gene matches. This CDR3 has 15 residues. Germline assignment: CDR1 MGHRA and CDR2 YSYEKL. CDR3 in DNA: TGCGCCAGCAGCCCCCAGCGGGGCCCCTCCTACGAGCAGTACTTC. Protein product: CASSPQRGPSYEQYF.

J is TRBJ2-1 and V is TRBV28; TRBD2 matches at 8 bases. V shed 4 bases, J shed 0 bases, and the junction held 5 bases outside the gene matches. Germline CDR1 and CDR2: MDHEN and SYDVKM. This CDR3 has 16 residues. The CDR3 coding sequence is TGTGCCAGCAGTTCCGCCGCGGGGGGCTCCTACAATGAGCAGTTCTTC. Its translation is CASSSAAGGSYNEQFF.

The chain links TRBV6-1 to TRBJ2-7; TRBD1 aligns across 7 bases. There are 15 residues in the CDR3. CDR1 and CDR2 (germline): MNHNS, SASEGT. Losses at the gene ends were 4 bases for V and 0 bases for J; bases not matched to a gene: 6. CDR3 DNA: TGTGCCAGCAGTGGTTCGACAGGGAGCTCCTACGAGCAGTACTTC. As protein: CASSGSTGSSYEQYF.

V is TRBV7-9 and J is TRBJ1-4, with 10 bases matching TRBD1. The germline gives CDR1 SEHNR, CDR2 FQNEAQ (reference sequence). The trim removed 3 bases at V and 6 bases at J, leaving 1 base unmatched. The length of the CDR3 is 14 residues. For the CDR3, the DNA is TGTGCCAGCAGCTTGGGACAGGGGTATGAAAAACTGTTTTTT. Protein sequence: CASSLGQGYEKLFF.

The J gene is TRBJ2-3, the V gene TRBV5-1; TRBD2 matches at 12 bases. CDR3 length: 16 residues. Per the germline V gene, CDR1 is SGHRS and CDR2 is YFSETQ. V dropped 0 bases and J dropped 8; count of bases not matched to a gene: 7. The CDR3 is CASSLGTSGAGGTQYF. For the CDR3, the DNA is TGCGCCAGCAGCTTGGGGACTAGCGGGGCCGGAGGTACGCAGTATTTT.

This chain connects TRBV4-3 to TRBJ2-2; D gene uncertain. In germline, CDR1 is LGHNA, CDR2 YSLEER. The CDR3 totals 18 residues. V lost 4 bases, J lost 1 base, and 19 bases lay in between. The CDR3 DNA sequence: TGCGCCAGCAGCCGAAAAAGCGCGGAGCATGGGAACACCGGGGAGCTGTTTTTT. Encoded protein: CASSRKSAEHGNTGELFF.

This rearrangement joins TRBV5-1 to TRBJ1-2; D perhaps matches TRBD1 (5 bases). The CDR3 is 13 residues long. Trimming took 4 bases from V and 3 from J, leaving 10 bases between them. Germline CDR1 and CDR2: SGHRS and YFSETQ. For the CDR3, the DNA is TGCGCCAGCAGCCTCGGGGGAGACTATGGCTACACCTTC. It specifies CASSLGGDYGYTF.

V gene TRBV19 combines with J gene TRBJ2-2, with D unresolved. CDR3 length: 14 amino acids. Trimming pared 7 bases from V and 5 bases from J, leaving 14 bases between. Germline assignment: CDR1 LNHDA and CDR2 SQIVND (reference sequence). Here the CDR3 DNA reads TGTGCCAGTAAGTCGGGTAAAGGAACCGGGGAGCTGTTTTTT. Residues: CASKSGKGTGELFF. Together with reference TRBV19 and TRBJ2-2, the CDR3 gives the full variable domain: DGGITQSPKYLFRKEGQNVTLSCEQNLNHDAMYWYRQDPGQGLRLIYYSQIVNDFQKGDIAEGYSVSREKKESFPLTVTSAQKNPTAFYLCASKSGKGTGELFFGEGSRLTVL.

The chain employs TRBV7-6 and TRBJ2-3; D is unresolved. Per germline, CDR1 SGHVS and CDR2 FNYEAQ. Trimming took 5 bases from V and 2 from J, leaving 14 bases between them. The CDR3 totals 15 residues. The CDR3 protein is CASSVGAFYTDTQYF. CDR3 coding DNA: TGTGCCAGCAGCGTAGGAGCCTTCTACACAGATACGCAGTATTTT.